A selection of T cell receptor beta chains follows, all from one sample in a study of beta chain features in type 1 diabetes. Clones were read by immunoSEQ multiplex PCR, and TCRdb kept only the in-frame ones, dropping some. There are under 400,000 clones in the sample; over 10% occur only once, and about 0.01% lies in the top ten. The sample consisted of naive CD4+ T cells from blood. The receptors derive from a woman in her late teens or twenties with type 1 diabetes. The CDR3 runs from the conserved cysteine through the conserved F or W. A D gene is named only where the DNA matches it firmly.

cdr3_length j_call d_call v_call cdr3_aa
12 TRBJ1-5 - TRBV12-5 CASGSVLQPQHF
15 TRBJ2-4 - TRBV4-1 CASSLLTSAKNIQYF
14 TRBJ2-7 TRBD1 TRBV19 CASRPGQKTYEQYF
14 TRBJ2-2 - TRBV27 CASSASGHTGELFF
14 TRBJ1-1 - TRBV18 CASSLQGLNTEAFF
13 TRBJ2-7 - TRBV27 CASSGGWGYEQYF
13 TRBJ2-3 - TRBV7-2 CASRSQGGHTQYF
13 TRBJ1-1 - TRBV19 CASSPEAGMEAFF
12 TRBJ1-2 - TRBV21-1 CASSKIGYGYTF
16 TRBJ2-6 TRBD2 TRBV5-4 CASSFAGDSGANVLTF
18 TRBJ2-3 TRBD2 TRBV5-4 CASSLPAGGPWGTDTQYF
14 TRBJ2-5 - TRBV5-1 CASSVRQYQETQYF
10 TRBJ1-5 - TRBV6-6 CAAGGQPQHF
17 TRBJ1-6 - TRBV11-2 CASSTWTISSYNSPLHF
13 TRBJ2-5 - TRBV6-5 CASSYSPGETQYF
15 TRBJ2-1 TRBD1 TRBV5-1 CASTVLGTAYNEQFF
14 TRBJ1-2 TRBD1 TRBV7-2 CASSIPTGTHGYTF
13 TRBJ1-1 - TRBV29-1 CSVFPRLNTEAFF